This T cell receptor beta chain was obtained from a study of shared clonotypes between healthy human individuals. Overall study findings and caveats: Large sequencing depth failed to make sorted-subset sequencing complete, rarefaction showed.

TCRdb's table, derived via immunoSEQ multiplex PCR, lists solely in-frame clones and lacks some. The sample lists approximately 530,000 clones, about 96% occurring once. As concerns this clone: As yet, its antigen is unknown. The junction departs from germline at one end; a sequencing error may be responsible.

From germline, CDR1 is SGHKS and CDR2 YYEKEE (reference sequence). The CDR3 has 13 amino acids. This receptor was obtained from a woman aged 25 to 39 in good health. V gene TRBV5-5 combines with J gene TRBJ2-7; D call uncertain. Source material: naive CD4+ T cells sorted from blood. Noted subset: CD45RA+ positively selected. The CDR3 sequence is CASSQPFSKKKSF. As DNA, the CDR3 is TGTGCCAGCAGCCAACCGTTCAGCAAGAAAAAGAGCTTC.